This T cell receptor beta chain was observed in a study of OX40 agonist ivuxolimab in advanced cancers. Overall study context: The treatment was a fully human IgG2 OX40 agonist, ivuxolimab. Partial responses were seen in three patients, one with hepatocellular carcinoma and two with cutaneous melanoma. The eligibility criteria allowed prior anti-PD-1, anti-PD-L1 or anti-CTLA-4 therapy, and around 38% had some.

Using immunoSEQ multiplex PCR, the repertoire was profiled, and TCRdb retains in-frame clones only, with some absent. Here the sample spans about 18,000 clones, around 77% being singletons. The V segment lost 5 bases and the J segment 3 bases; nucleotides outside the gene matches: 6. The CDR3 is 13 amino acids. The V gene's germline CDR1 is SQVTM and CDR2 ANQGSEA. The sequencing here drew on CD4+ or CD8+ T cells sorted from blood, taken in a trial of the OX40 agonist ivuxolimab. This rearrangement joins TRBV29-1 to TRBJ1-1, with 7 positions matching TRBD1. This receptor was identified in an adult with an advanced solid tumor such as melanoma, head and neck, liver or kidney cancer. The CDR3 spells CSVKGARDTEAFF. As DNA, the CDR3 is TGCAGCGTTAAGGGGGCTAGGGACACTGAAGCTTTCTTT.